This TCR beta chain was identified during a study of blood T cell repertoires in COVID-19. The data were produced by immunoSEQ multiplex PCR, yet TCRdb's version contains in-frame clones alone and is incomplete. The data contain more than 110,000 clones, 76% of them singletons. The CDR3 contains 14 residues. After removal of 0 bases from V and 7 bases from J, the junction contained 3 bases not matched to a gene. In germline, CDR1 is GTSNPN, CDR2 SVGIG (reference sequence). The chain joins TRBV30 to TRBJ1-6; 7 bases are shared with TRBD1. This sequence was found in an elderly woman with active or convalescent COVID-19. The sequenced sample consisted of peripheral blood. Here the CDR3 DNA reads TGTGCCTGGAGTGTCTTGACAGGGAATTCACCCCTCCACTTT. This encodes CAWSVLTGNSPLHF.